The clone carrying this TCR beta chain was recorded a few times. What it binds is unknown. Germline CDR1 MNHEY, CDR2 SMNVEV (reference sequence). V trimming: 5 bases; J trimming: 5 bases; junction bases outside the gene matches: 5. The CDR3 loop spans 13 amino acids. A mixed TRB-A/B primer pool amplified rearranged TRB by multiplex touch-down PCR. TCRdb re-analysed the multiplex PCR reads in MiXCR, keeping a single row per CDR3 protein. This table holds just under 2,500 distinct CDR3 sequences, 20% to 25% found once. Peripheral blood genomic DNA, not sorted cells or RNA, was the template. These data come from a study of T cell repertoires in aging, cancer and after chemotherapy. Regarding the study as a whole: Loss of evenness, beyond lost richness, contributed to age-related TCR diversity decline in cancer patients.

V usage is TRBV27 and J usage is TRBJ2-5, with 7 bases that match TRBD1. The sample taken for sequencing was blood. This TCR came from a human donor with a solid tumor. The chain's CDR3 is CASSRGQEETQYF. For the CDR3, the DNA is TGTGCCAGCAGTAGGGGGCAGGAGGAGACCCAGTACTTC.